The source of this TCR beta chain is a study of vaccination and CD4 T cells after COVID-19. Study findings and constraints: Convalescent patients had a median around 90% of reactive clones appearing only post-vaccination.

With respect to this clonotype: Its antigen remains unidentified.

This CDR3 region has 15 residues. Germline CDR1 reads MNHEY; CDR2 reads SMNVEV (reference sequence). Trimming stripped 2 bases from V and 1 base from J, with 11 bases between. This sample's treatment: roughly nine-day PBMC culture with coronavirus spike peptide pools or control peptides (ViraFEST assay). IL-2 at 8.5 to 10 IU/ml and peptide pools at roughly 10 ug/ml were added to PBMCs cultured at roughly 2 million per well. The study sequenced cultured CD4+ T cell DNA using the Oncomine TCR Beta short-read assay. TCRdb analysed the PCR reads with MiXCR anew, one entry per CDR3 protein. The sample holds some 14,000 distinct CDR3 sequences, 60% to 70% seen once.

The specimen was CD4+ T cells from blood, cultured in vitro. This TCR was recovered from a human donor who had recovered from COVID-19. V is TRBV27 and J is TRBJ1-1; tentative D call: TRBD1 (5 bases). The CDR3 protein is CASSLAGRRNTEAFF. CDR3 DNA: TGTGCCAGCAGTTTAGCGGGACGGAGGAACACTGAAGCTTTCTTT.